This TCR beta chain emerged from a study of metastatic and nonmetastatic thyroid tumors. Study-wide background: The study looked at repertoires side by side in blood and in tumor or nodule tissue from malignant and benign thyroid patients.

This clone was recorded many times. Its antigen is not identified. Study results and caveats: Significantly higher TCR beta diversity was reportedly seen in malignant thyroid tumors than benign nodules, in blood and tumor.

Every patient underwent thyroid surgery untreated. Germline CDR1 is LNHNV and CDR2 is YYDKDF (reference sequence). Trimming removed 1 base at V and 4 bases at J, with 13 bases between. The CDR3 is made up of 15 amino acids. In the authors' workflow: A distant-metastasis classifier for papillary thyroid cancer was built using CDR3 differences across clinicopathological groups. TCRdb ran MiXCR on the PCR reads. The V and J calls here are based on TCRdb, not the publication. The sample comprises roughly 93,000 clones, about 12% of which are singletons, and about 10% rests with the top ten. The source material was blood. The clonotype comes from a female donor with papillary thyroid cancer or a benign thyroid nodule (not recorded which). Some clones in this sample may be carry-over from other donors' samples. This chain links TRBV15 with TRBJ1-2, with D perhaps TRBD1 (5 bases). DNA of the CDR3: TGTGCCACCAGCAGAGTCTCGGGGCGTTCCTATGGCTACACCTTC. It specifies CATSRVSGRSYGYTF.